This section outlines one TCR beta chain sequence together with its context. After extraction with the RNeasy kit, roughly 0.5 to 1 ug of the RNA was reverse transcribed using random hexamers. Each CDR3 protein is one row after TCRdb ran MiXCR on the immunoSEQ multiplex PCR reads. The sample contains about 200,000 distinct CDR3 sequences, 85% to 95% of which appear only once. This entry belongs to a study of CD8 T cells in Susac syndrome. The CDR3 has 13 amino acids. V shed 5 bases and J shed 6 bases, with 13 bases lying between them. Germline V CDR1 and CDR2: SGHAT, FQNNGV. Sequenced material: CD4+ T cells from PBMCs. The origin of this receptor is a human donor with multiple sclerosis. This chain connects TRBV11-2 to TRBJ1-1; unclear D gene. CDR3 residues: CASSPLPEAEAFF. The CDR3 nucleotides are TGTGCCAGCAGCCCCCTCCCCGAGGCTGAAGCTTTCTTT.